A selection of T cell receptor beta chains follows, all from one sample in a study of T-cell reconstitution after alpha-beta-depleted transplantation in children. TCRdb used MiXCR to reprocess the PCR reads, holding one entry per CDR3 protein. The table records fewer than 550,000 distinct CDR3 sequences, 11% of them present only once. Here the sequenced sample was PBMCs, mostly from graft donor cells, taken 180 days after TCRalphabeta/CD19-depleted stem cell transplant. Receptors were obtained from a female patient between 2 and 10 years old who had a stem cell transplant for aplastic anemia, so the T cells may come from the graft donor. The CDR3 runs from the conserved cysteine through the conserved F or W. Each record gives: V gene, J gene, D gene, clone size, CDR3 protein, CDR3 DNA. A D gene is named only where the DNA matches it firmly. Size tells how often a clone was seen (once, few, many) or the class of an expanded clone, and some rows leave it out.

>TRBV7-2|TRBJ2-5|NA|NA
CASSLEGEGWRETQYF
TGTGCCAGCAGCTTAGAGGGGGAGGGGTGGCGAGAGACCCAGTACTTC
>TRBV19|TRBJ1-2|NA|NA
CASSILRGRSNYGYTF
TGTGCCAGTAGTATCCTCAGGGGAAGGTCTAACTATGGCTACACCTTC
>TRBV2|TRBJ2-7|TRBD2|few
CASSEAEGLREQYF
TGTGCCAGCAGTGAAGCCGAGGGACTACGCGAGCAGTACTTC
>TRBV9|TRBJ2-2|TRBD2|few
CASSATSGRATGELFF
TGTGCCAGCAGCGCCACTAGCGGGAGAGCGACCGGGGAGCTGTTTTTT
>TRBV6-2/TRBV6-3|TRBJ1-5|TRBD1|NA
CASGYTRGRGNEGNQPQHF
TGTGCCAGCGGGTACACTCGAGGCAGGGGGAACGAAGGCAATCAGCCCCAGCATTTT
>TRBV6-2/TRBV6-3|TRBJ2-5|NA|NA
CASSYATGETQYF
TGTGCCAGCAGTTACGCAACAGGGGAGACCCAGTACTTC
>TRBV28|TRBJ2-7|TRBD1|NA
CASRSAGQGPYEQYF
TGTGCCAGCAGATCCGCGGGACAGGGGCCCTACGAGCAGTACTTC
>TRBV20-1|TRBJ2-3|TRBD2|NA
CSATLRGSGSGRIEDTQYF
TGCAGTGCTACCCTGAGGGGAAGTGGTAGCGGGAGAATCGAAGATACGCAGTATTTT
>TRBV7-9|TRBJ2-5|TRBD1|NA
CASSLGDRKQETQYF
TGTGCCAGCAGCTTAGGGGACAGGAAGCAAGAGACCCAGTACTTC
>TRBV12-3/TRBV12-4|TRBJ1-3|NA|few
CASSLLAGTSGNTIYF
TGTGCCAGCAGTTTACTCGCAGGTACCTCTGGAAACACCATATATTTT
>TRBV27|TRBJ2-7|TRBD2|NA
CASSFTSGSSHEQYF
TGTGCCAGCAGTTTTACTAGCGGGAGTTCCCACGAGCAGTACTTC
>TRBV29-1|TRBJ1-2|NA|NA
CSVVGPHGYTF
TGCAGCGTTGTGGGGCCGCATGGCTACACCTTC
>TRBV18|TRBJ2-7|NA|many
CASSPPPGVSYEQYF
TGTGCCAGCTCACCACCACCAGGGGTATCCTACGAGCAGTACTTC
>TRBV7-2|TRBJ2-4|TRBD2|few
CASSWFSGGGNIQYF
TGTGCCAGCAGCTGGTTTAGCGGGGGGGGCAACATTCAGTACTTC
>TRBV28|TRBJ2-7|NA|few
CASRPPNGNEQYF
TGTGCCAGCAGACCCCCCAACGGGAACGAGCAGTACTTC
>TRBV25-1|TRBJ1-5|NA|NA
CASSDPGQANQPQHF
TGTGCCAGCAGTGATCCGGGCCAGGCCAATCAGCCCCAGCATTTT
>TRBV7-8|TRBJ2-1|TRBD1|few
CASSPRQGMQFF
TGTGCCAGCAGCCCTCGACAGGGGATGCAGTTCTTC
>TRBV19|TRBJ2-6|TRBD1|many
CASSLTGAGANVLTF
TGTGCCAGCAGCCTGACAGGGGCTGGGGCCAACGTCCTGACTTTC
>TRBV7-9|TRBJ2-1|TRBD2|NA
CASSTGTTASSYNEQFF
TGTGCCAGCAGCACTGGGACTACCGCGAGCTCCTACAATGAGCAGTTCTTC
>TRBV28|TRBJ1-2|NA|few
CASRYGLDYGYTF
TGTGCCAGCAGATACGGGCTGGACTATGGCTACACCTTC
>TRBV4-1|TRBJ2-7|NA|few
CASSQGRESSYEQYF
TGCGCCAGCAGCCAGGGAAGGGAGAGCTCCTACGAGCAGTACTTC
>TRBV20-1|TRBJ2-5|NA|few
CSSHQETQYF
TGCAGTTCACACCAAGAGACCCAGTACTTC
>TRBV28|TRBJ2-1|TRBD1|NA
CASSLSGTGGFRKQFF
TGTGCCAGCAGTTTAAGCGGGACAGGGGGATTTAGGAAGCAGTTCTTC
>TRBV29-1|TRBJ2-3|NA|many
CSVEDRARTDTQYF
TGCAGCGTTGAAGATCGGGCCCGGACAGATACGCAGTATTTT
>TRBV30|TRBJ2-2|NA|NA
CAWSVPNGLGELFF
TGTGCCTGGAGTGTACCAAACGGGCTCGGGGAGCTGTTTTTT
>TRBV5-1|TRBJ2-1|TRBD2|few
CASSLGLADGYNEQFF
TGCGCCAGCAGCTTGGGACTAGCGGACGGCTACAATGAGCAGTTCTTC
>TRBV4-1|TRBJ2-1|NA|many
CASSQALSRLETDEQFF
TGCGCCAGCAGCCAAGCCCTCTCGAGACTAGAGACGGATGAGCAGTTCTTC
>TRBV5-1|TRBJ2-1|NA|few
CASSLGGSRHGGEQFF
TGCGCCAGCAGCTTGGGAGGGAGCCGGCACGGAGGTGAGCAGTTCTTC
>TRBV12-3/TRBV12-4|TRBJ2-1|NA|many
CASSLIPGNNEQFF
TGTGCCAGCAGTTTAATACCCGGAAACAATGAGCAGTTCTTC
>TRBV7-2|TRBJ1-5|TRBD1|NA
CASSNRDRTYSNQPQHF
TGTGCCAGCAGCAACCGGGACAGAACCTATAGCAATCAGCCCCAGCATTTT
>TRBV27|TRBJ2-1|NA|NA
CASSPSQYNEQFF
TGTGCCAGCAGTCCTAGCCAATACAATGAGCAGTTCTTC
>TRBV12-3/TRBV12-4|TRBJ2-7|TRBD2|few
CASRGLAYEQYF
TGTGCCAGCAGAGGACTAGCCTACGAGCAGTACTTC
>TRBV6-5|TRBJ1-2|TRBD1|few
CASSYAGTASKGYTF
TGTGCCAGCAGTTACGCCGGGACAGCCTCTAAGGGCTACACCTTC
>TRBV6-4|TRBJ2-1|TRBD2|NA
CASSRLPRAPSGRPKSYNEQFF
TGTGCCAGCAGTCGACTCCCCAGGGCCCCTAGCGGGAGGCCGAAATCCTACAATGAGCAGTTCTTC
>TRBV18|TRBJ2-5|TRBD1|few
CASSGTVKETQYF
TGTGCCAGCTCTGGGACAGTCAAAGAGACCCAGTACTTC
>TRBV7-9|TRBJ2-1|NA|many
CASSLDRVNEQFF
TGTGCCAGCAGCTTAGACAGGGTCAATGAGCAGTTCTTC
>TRBV18|TRBJ2-4|NA|few
CASSRGMEGHIQYF
TGTGCCAGCTCACGGGGAATGGAGGGACACATTCAGTACTTC